A single sample gave rise to the 30 T cell receptor beta chains below, sequenced in a study of PD-1 blockade in mismatch repair-deficient tumors. Using immunoSEQ multiplex PCR, the repertoire was profiled, and TCRdb retains in-frame clones only, with some absent. The sample has around 100,000 clones, 60% to 85% seen once; the top ten hold about 4.7%. Sequenced here: peripheral blood, sampled roughly 13 months after starting pembrolizumab. All receptors come from an adult with mismatch repair-deficient cancer.

This chain uses TRBV11-3 with TRBJ2-1, with 7 bases fitting TRBD2. The junction had 6 bases not matched to a gene; V was cut back by 5 bases and J by 2 bases. CDR1 and CDR2 (germline): SGHNT, YENEEA. The CDR3 has 15 residues. CDR3 nucleotide sequence: TGTGCCAGCAGCCCGCGGGAGAGCGCCTACAATGAGCAGTTCTTC. It codes for CASSPRESAYNEQFF.

The chain carries TRBV5-1 and TRBJ1-1; D ambiguous. CDR1 and CDR2 from the germline V gene are SGHRS and YFSETQ. The CDR3 is made up of 14 amino acids. The V and J ends lost 5 bases and 1 base respectively, with 12 bases between them. DNA of the CDR3: TGCGCCAGCAGGATCGTCACGAGGAACACTGAAGCTTTCTTT. Protein sequence: CASRIVTRNTEAFF.

V gene TRBV7-6 combines with J gene TRBJ2-7; D not certain. This CDR3 region has 13 residues. Germline CDR1 and CDR2: SGHVS and FNYEAQ. Trimming took off 0 bases at V and 4 bases at J, with 7 bases between the two ends. CDR3 in amino acids: CASSLAQLYEQYF. In DNA, the CDR3 is TGTGCCAGCAGCTTAGCACAGCTATACGAGCAGTACTTC.

The rearrangement links TRBV28 to TRBJ2-1; a weak D match, TRBD2 (6 bases). The CDR3 consists of 14 residues. V lost 6 bases and J 5 bases, leaving 14 bases between the germline ends. Germline lookup yields CDR1 MDHEN and CDR2 SYDVKM. CDR3 sequence reads: CASSSPSAHNEQFF. DNA for the CDR3: TGTGCCAGCAGCTCCCCTAGCGCCCACAATGAGCAGTTCTTC.

This chain connects TRBV14 to TRBJ1-1, with D maybe TRBD1 (6 bases). CDR3 size: 15 residues. Germline V gene sequence: CDR1 SGHDN, CDR2 FVKESK. V lost 4 bases and J 5 bases, leaving 17 bases between the germline ends. DNA of the CDR3: TGTGCCAGCAGCCTTTCCGGGACATTCGGGACTGAAGCTTTCTTT. It yields the protein CASSLSGTFGTEAFF.

The J gene is TRBJ2-1, the V gene TRBV5-1; the D gene is possibly TRBD1 (5 bases). Looked up from germline, CDR1 is SGHRS and CDR2 is YFSETQ. This CDR3 is built from 15 residues. V was shortened by 0 bases and J by 5 bases, with 12 bases between the two germline ends. This CDR3 reads CASSLAGQLHNEQFF. The CDR3 DNA is TGCGCCAGCAGCTTGGCAGGACAACTGCACAATGAGCAGTTCTTC.

This chain connects TRBV2 to TRBJ2-3; 12 bases agree with TRBD2. V gave up 9 bases and J gave up 0 bases; unmatched junction bases: 7. CDR1 SNHLY and CDR2 FYNNEI come from the germline V gene. This CDR3 has 16 amino acids. CDR3 amino acids: CARALAGGPSTDTQYF. In nucleotides, the CDR3 is TGTGCCAGGGCACTAGCGGGAGGACCAAGCACAGATACGCAGTATTTT.

The chain joins TRBV5-4 to TRBJ2-5, with 7 bases fitting TRBD1. With V trimmed by 4 bases and J by 0 bases, 3 bases remained unmatched. Germline assignment: CDR1 SGHNT and CDR2 YYREEE (reference sequence). The CDR3 totals 14 residues. CDR3 nucleotides: TGTGCCAGCAGCGCACAGGGGTACCAAGAGACCCAGTACTTC. Protein: CASSAQGYQETQYF.

The genes are TRBV10-2 and TRBJ1-1; TRBD1 is a possible D gene (5 bases). Trimming cost V 3 bases and J 10 bases, with 18 bases left between them. This CDR3 spans 14 amino acids. Germline CDR1 WSHSY, CDR2 SAAADI. The CDR3 nucleotides are TGCGCCAGCAGTGATCCCCGCAGGGCCCGAGGAGCTTTCTTT. It encodes CASSDPRRARGAFF.

The chain uses TRBV29-1 and TRBJ1-2; D not certain. Between the trimmed V and J ends, which lost 0 bases and 4 bases, there was a span of 6 bases. This CDR3 has 12 amino acids. Germline CDR1 and CDR2: SQVTM and ANQGSEA. Here the CDR3 reads CSVEDPGYGYTF. The DNA for the CDR3 is TGCAGCGTTGAAGATCCAGGCTATGGCTACACCTTC. Filled out from reference TRBV29-1 and TRBJ1-2, the complete variable domain reads SAVISQKPSRDICQRGTSLTIQCQVDSQVTMMFWYRQQPGQSLTLIATANQGSEATYESGFVIDKFPISRPNLTFSTLTVSNMSPEDSSIYLCSVEDPGYGYTFGSGTRLTVV.

This sequence joins TRBV7-3 and TRBJ2-1, with 8 bases aligning to TRBD2. Per germline, CDR1 SGHTA and CDR2 FQGTGA. The V gene end was trimmed by 5 bases and the J gene end by 7 bases; junction bases not matched to a gene: 7. This CDR3 contains 14 residues. The CDR3 DNA sequence: TGTGCCAGCAGCCTAAGCGGGAGCAAGAATGAGCAGTTCTTC. It specifies CASSLSGSKNEQFF.

The chain recombines TRBV23-1 with TRBJ2-6; weak D call: TRBD1 (6 bases). TRBV23-1 is flagged as an ORF with uncertain function. V dropped 4 bases and J dropped 1 base, with 11 bases sitting between them. The length of the CDR3 is 16 residues. CDR3 sequence: CASSRPGQSGANVLTF. Written as DNA, the CDR3 is TGCGCCAGCAGTCGCCCCGGACAGTCTGGGGCCAACGTCCTGACTTTC.

CDR3 amino acids: CASSEGEGGVYGYTF. The DNA for the CDR3 is TGTGCCAGCAGTGAAGGGGAAGGGGGCGTCTATGGCTACACCTTC. This chain joins TRBV6-1 and TRBJ1-2; 7 positions match TRBD1. Germline V gene data show CDR1 as MNHNS and CDR2 as SASEGT. Unmatched junction bases numbered 6, after V lost 1 base and J lost 4 bases. This CDR3 comprises 15 residues.

This clone was seen a few times. J is TRBJ2-1 and V is TRBV5-1; D remains ambiguous. Germline V CDR1 and CDR2: SGHRS, YFSETQ. The V end was cut by 0 bases, the J end by 7 bases, with 8 bases between. There are 13 residues in the CDR3. CDR3 nucleotide sequence: TGCGCCAGCAGCTTGGGCCTTCAGAATGAGCAGTTCTTC. As protein: CASSLGLQNEQFF.

There are a few counts of this clone. V gene TRBV19 combines with J gene TRBJ2-7, with 10 positions matching TRBD1. Germline-derived CDR1 and CDR2 are LNHDA and SQIVND (reference sequence). The junction had 4 bases not matched to a gene; V was cut back by 11 bases and J by 6 bases. The CDR3 covers 11 residues. The CDR3 loop is CAVGQGSEQYF. CDR3 in DNA: TGTGCCGTGGGACAGGGGTCCGAGCAGTACTTC. Full variable domain (rest looked up from reference TRBV19 and TRBJ2-7): DGGITQSPKYLFRKEGQNVTLSCEQNLNHDAMYWYRQDPGQGLRLIYYSQIVNDFQKGDIAEGYSVSREKKESFPLTVTSAQKNPTAFYLCAVGQGSEQYFGPGTRLTVT.

Comment on this clone: The junction differs from germline at one of its ends, possibly a read error. The genes are TRBV7-7 and TRBJ1-5; D is unresolved. The germline V gene has CDR1 SSHAT and CDR2 FNYEAQ (reference sequence). CDR3 length equals 13 residues. CDR3 sequence reads: CASSLMVDQPQHF. CDR3 nucleotides: TGTGCTAGCAGCTTAATGGTCGATCAGCCCCAGCATTTT.

The chain is built from TRBV11-3 and TRBJ2-3; the match to TRBD1 covers 8 bases. The CDR3 sequence is 14 residues long. V gave up 5 bases and J gave up 3 bases; unmatched junction bases: 4. Germline CDR1 reads SGHNT; CDR2 reads YENEEA. The CDR3 DNA sequence: TGTGCCAGCAGCGTCGGACAGGGAACAGATACGCAGTATTTT. Protein product: CASSVGQGTDTQYF.

The V and J genes are TRBV15 and TRBJ2-2, with TRBD2 matching 10 bases. V was pared by 4 bases and J by 2 bases, with 4 bases of the junction left unmatched. This CDR3 has 16 residues. Per germline, CDR1 LNHNV and CDR2 YYDKDF (reference sequence). The CDR3 spells CATSNLAGANTGELFF. DNA for the CDR3: TGTGCCACCAGCAACCTAGCGGGGGCAAACACCGGGGAGCTGTTTTTT. The complete variable domain, with remaining parts taken from reference TRBV15 and TRBJ2-2, reads DAMVIQNPRYQVTQFGKPVTLSCSQTLNHNVMYWYQQKSSQAPKLLFHYYDKDFNNEADTPDNFQSRRPNTSFCFLDIRSPGLGDTAMYLCATSNLAGANTGELFFGEGSRLTVL.

V gene TRBV5-1 combines with J gene TRBJ2-5; D might be TRBD1 (6 bases). Germline values: CDR1 SGHRS, CDR2 YFSETQ. V lost 2 bases and J 1 base, leaving 9 bases between the germline ends. The CDR3 extends over 14 amino acids. CDR3 protein: CASSFRGTQETQYF. In DNA form, the CDR3 reads TGCGCCAGCAGCTTTAGGGGGACCCAAGAGACCCAGTACTTC.

This chain joins TRBV27 and TRBJ1-1, with D possibly TRBD1 on 5 matching bases. This CDR3 has 11 residues. V dropped 7 bases and J dropped 10 bases, with 13 bases sitting between them. Germline V gives CDR1 MNHEY, CDR2 SMNVEV (reference sequence). CDR3 residues: CASIWGPRAFF. The CDR3, as DNA: TGTGCCAGCATCTGGGGACCTCGAGCTTTCTTT.

In its sample, this clone was seen a few times. CDR3 coding DNA: TGTGCCAGCAGTTTTGGTCCGGTGAACACTGAAGCTTTCTTT. This sequence encodes CASSFGPVNTEAFF. V is TRBV27 and J is TRBJ1-1; D is undetermined. CDR3 length: 14 residues. CDR1 MNHEY and CDR2 SMNVEV come from the germline V gene (reference sequence). V lost 3 bases and J 0 bases, leaving 8 bases between the germline ends.

This CDR3 is CASSDYEGLNTEAFF. The CDR3 DNA follows: TGTGCCAGCAGTGATTACGAGGGGTTGAACACTGAAGCTTTCTTT. J is TRBJ1-1 and V is TRBV2, with D perhaps matching TRBD1 (5 bases). Germline V lookup: CDR1 SNHLY, CDR2 FYNNEI. Trimming left V 3 bases short and J 0 bases short, with 11 bases between. The CDR3 is 15 residues long.

The CDR3 coding sequence is TGTGCCAGCTCCAGACTAGCGGGAGCAGATACGCAGTATTTT. It specifies CASSRLAGADTQYF. The rearrangement joins TRBV27 to TRBJ2-3, with TRBD2 matching 12 bases. The CDR3 totals 14 residues. Germline trimming cut 8 bases from V and 4 bases from J; bases unmatched to any gene: 4. Germline V gives CDR1 MNHEY, CDR2 SMNVEV (reference sequence).

The genes are TRBV19 and TRBJ2-1, with 7 positions matching TRBD2. V dropped 6 bases and J dropped 2; count of bases not matched to a gene: 1. From germline, CDR1 is LNHDA and CDR2 SQIVND (reference sequence). The CDR3 has 13 amino acids. The CDR3 reads CASSGRTYNEQFF. In nucleotides, the CDR3 is TGTGCCAGTAGCGGGAGGACCTACAATGAGCAGTTCTTC.

The chain carries TRBV27 and TRBJ2-3; TRBD1 matches at 10 bases. In germline, CDR1 is MNHEY, CDR2 SMNVEV (reference sequence). The CDR3 has 15 residues. The junction had 3 bases not matched to a gene; V was cut back by 2 bases and J by 4 bases. The CDR3 loop reads CASSLRQGASDTQYF. The CDR3 DNA reads TGTGCCAGCAGTTTAAGACAGGGGGCCTCAGATACGCAGTATTTT.

The chain combines TRBV6-6 with TRBJ1-4; D is unclear. This CDR3 is built from 13 residues. The germline CDR1 and CDR2 sequences are MNHNY and SVGAGI (reference sequence). Trimming pared 0 bases from V and 8 bases from J, leaving 7 bases between. The DNA for the CDR3 is TGTGCCAGCAGTTACTCGAAGTGGGAAAAACTGTTTTTT. Amino acids: CASSYSKWEKLFF.

The rearrangement links TRBV4-2 to TRBJ2-1, with 9 nucleotides matching TRBD2. The germline V gene has CDR1 LGHNA and CDR2 YNFKEQ. V gave up 4 bases and J gave up 9 bases; unmatched junction bases: 16. This CDR3 has 17 residues. The CDR3 loop is CASSPTLAGYPGGEQFF. As DNA, the CDR3 is TGTGCCAGCAGCCCCACCCTAGCGGGATACCCTGGAGGTGAGCAGTTCTTC.

The chain uses TRBV5-4 and TRBJ1-2, with a possible D match to TRBD1 (5 bases). This CDR3 has 14 amino acids. The ends were cut back, 4 bases at V and 6 bases at J, with 16 bases in the middle. The germline gives CDR1 SGHNT, CDR2 YYREEE (reference sequence). The CDR3 reads CASSQVLGGNGYTF. In DNA, the CDR3 is TGTGCCAGCAGCCAAGTACTCGGGGGAAATGGCTACACCTTC.

The genes are TRBV9 and TRBJ2-3, with TRBD1 matching 7 bases. The CDR3 runs to 14 residues. V trimming: 4 bases; J trimming: 3 bases; junction bases outside the gene matches: 5. The germline V gene has CDR1 SGDLS and CDR2 YYNGEE. CDR3 in amino acids: CASSRTGNTDTQYF. CDR3 nucleotides: TGTGCCAGCAGCCGGACAGGAAATACAGATACGCAGTATTTT.

J is TRBJ1-1 and V is TRBV7-8; no clear D. The CDR3 is made up of 13 amino acids. V was clipped by 1 base and J by 1 base, with 4 bases between them. From germline, CDR1 is SGHVS and CDR2 FQNEAQ. CDR3 residues: CASSLEGNTEAFF. The CDR3 nucleotides read TGTGCCAGCAGCTTAGAGGGGAACACTGAAGCTTTCTTT.